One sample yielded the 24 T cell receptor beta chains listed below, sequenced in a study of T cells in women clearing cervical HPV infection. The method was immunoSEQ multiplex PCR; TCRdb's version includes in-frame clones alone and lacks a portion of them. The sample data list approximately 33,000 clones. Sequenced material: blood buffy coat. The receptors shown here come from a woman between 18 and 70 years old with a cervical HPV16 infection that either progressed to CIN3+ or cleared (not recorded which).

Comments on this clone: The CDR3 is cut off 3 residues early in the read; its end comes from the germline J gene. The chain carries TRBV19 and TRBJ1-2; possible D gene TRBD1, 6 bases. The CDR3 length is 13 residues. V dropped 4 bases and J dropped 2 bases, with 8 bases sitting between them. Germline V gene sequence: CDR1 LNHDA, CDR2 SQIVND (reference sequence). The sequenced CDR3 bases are TGTGCCAGTAGTACAGGGGAAAACTATGGC. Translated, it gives CASSTGENYG. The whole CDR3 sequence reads CASSTGENYGYTF.

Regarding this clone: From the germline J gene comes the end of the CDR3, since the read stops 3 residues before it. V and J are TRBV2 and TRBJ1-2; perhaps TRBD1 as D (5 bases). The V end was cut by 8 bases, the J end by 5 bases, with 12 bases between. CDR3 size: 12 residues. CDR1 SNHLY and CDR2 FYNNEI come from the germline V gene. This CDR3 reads CASGDSPYGYTF. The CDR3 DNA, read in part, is TGTGCCAGCGGAGACAGCCCTTATGGC.

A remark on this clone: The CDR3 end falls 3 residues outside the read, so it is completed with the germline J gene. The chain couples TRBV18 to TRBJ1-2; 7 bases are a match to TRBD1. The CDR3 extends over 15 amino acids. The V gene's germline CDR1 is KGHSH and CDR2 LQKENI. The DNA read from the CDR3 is TGTGCCAGCTCACCGACAGGGTTTTCCTACAATGAC. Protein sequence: CASSPTGFSYND. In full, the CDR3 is CASSPTGFSYNDYTF.

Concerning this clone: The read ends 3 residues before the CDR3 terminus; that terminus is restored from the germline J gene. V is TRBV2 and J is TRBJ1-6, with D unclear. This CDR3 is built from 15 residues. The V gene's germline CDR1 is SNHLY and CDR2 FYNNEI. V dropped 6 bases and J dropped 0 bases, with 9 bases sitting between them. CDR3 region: CASRSRSSYNSPLHF. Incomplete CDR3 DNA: TGTGCCAGCAGGAGCAGGAGCTCCTATAATTCACCC.

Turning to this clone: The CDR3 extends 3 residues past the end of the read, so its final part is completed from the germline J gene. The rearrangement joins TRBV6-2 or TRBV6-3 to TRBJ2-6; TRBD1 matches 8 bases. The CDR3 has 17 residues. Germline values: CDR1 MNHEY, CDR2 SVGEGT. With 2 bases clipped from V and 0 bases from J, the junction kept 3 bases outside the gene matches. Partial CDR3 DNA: TGTGCCAGCAGTTACGACAGGGGTGCCTCTGGGGCCAACGTC. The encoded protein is CASSYDRGASGANV. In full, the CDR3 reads CASSYDRGASGANVLTF.

The CDR3 region is CASSLGTGMYEKLFF. Incomplete CDR3 DNA: TGCGCCAGCAGCTTGGGTACAGGGATGTATGAAAAA. This chain uses TRBV5-1 with TRBJ1-4; perhaps TRBD1 as D (6 bases). The DNA ends 3 residues before the CDR3 does, and the rest of the CDR3 is filled in from the germline J gene. This CDR3 spans 15 amino acids. Germline V gives CDR1 SGHRS, CDR2 YFSETQ. The V end was cut by 0 bases, the J end by 6 bases, with 12 bases between.

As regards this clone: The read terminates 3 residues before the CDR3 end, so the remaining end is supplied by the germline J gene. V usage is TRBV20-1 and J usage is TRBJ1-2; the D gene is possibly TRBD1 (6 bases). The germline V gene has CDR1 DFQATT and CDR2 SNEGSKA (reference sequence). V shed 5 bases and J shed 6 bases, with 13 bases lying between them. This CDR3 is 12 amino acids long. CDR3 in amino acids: CSAATGPDGYTF. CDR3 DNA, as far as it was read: TGCAGTGCTGCGACAGGCCCAGATGGC.

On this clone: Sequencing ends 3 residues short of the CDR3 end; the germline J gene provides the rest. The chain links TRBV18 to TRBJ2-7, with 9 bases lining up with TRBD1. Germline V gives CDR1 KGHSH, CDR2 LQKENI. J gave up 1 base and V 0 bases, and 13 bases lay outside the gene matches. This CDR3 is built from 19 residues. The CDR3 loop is CASSPPGLTGGTGSYEQYF. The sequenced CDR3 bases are TGTGCCAGCTCACCACCTGGGCTCACCGGAGGGACAGGGTCCTACGAG.

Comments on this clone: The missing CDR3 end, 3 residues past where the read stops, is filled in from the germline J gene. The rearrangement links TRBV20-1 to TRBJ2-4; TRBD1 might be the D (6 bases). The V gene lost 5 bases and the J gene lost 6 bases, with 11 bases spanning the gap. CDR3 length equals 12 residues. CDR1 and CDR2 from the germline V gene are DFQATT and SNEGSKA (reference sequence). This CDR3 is CSAFLDRNIQYF. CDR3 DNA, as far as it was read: TGCAGTGCTTTCCTGGACAGAAACATT.

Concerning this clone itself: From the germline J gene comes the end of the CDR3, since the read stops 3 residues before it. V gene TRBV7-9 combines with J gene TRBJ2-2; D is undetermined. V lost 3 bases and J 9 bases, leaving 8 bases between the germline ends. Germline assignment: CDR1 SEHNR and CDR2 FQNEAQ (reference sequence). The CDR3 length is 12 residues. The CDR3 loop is CASSFGVRELFF. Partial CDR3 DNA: TGTGCCAGCAGCTTCGGTGTCCGGGAG. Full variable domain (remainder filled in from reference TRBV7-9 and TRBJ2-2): DTGVSQNPRHKITKRGQNVTFRCDPISEHNRLYWYRQTLGQGPEFLTYFQNEAQLEKSRLLSDRFSAERPKGSFSTLEIQRTEQGDSAMYLCASSFGVRELFFGEGSRLTVL.

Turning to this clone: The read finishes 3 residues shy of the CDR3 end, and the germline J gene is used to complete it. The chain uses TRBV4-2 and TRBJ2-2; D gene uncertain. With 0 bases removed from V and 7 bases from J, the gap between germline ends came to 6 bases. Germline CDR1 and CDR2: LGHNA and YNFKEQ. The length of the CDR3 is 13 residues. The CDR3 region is CASSQEGSGELFF. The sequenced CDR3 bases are TGTGCCAGCAGCCAAGAAGGCAGCGGGGAG.

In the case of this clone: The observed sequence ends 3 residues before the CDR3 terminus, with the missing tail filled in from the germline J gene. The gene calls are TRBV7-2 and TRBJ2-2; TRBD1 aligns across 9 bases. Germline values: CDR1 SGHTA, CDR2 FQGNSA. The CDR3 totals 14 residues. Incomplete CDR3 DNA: TGTGCCAGCAGCCATCCTGGGACAGGGTGGAAG. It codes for CASSHPGTGWK. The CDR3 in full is CASSHPGTGWKLFF.

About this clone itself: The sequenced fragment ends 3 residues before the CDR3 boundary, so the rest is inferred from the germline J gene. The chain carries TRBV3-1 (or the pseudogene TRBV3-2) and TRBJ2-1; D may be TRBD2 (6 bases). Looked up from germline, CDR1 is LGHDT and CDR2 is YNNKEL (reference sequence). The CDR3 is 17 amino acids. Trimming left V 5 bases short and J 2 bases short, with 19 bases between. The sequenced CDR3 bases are TGTGCCAGCAGCAAACTCAAACCGGGGGACCCCTACAATGAG. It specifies CASSKLKPGDPYNE. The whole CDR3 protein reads CASSKLKPGDPYNEQFF.

The CDR3 bases that were read are TGTGCCAGCAGCCTCGGGACAGGCTCCTACGAG. It codes for CASSLGTGSYE. From start to end, the CDR3 is CASSLGTGSYEQYF. This rearrangement joins TRBV7-9 to TRBJ2-7, with TRBD1 matching 8 bases. Read data end 3 residues before the CDR3 end; the end is taken from the germline J gene. Germline V gene lookup returns CDR1 SEHNR and CDR2 FQNEAQ (reference sequence). V was clipped by 5 bases and J by 0 bases; unmatched bases: 3. CDR3 length: 14 residues. The variable domain in full, with the rest retrieved from reference TRBV7-9 and TRBJ2-7, is DTGVSQNPRHKITKRGQNVTFRCDPISEHNRLYWYRQTLGQGPEFLTYFQNEAQLEKSRLLSDRFSAERPKGSFSTLEIQRTEQGDSAMYLCASSLGTGSYEQYFGPGTRLTVT.

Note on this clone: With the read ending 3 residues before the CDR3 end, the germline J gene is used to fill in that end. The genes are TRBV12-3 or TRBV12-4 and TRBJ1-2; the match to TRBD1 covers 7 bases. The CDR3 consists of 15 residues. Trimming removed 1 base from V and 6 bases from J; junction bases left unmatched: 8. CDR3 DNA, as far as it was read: TGTGCCAGCAGTTTAGTTGAGACAGGGATAAATGGC. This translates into CASSLVETGING. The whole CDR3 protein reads CASSLVETGINGYTF.

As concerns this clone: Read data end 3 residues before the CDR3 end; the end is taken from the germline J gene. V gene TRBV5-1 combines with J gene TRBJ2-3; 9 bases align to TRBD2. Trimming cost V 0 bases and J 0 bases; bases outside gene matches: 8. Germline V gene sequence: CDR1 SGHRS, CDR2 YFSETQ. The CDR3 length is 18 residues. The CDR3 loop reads CASSLELAGYTSTDTQYF. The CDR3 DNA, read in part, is TGCGCCAGCAGCTTGGAACTAGCGGGCTATACTAGCACAGATACG.

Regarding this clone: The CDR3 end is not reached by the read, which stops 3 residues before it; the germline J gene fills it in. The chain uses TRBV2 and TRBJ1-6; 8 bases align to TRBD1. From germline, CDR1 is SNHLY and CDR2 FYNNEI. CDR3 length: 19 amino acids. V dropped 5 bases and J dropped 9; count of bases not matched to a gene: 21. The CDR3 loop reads CASSKTTPRQGQVVSPLHF. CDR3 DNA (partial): TGTGCCAGCAGTAAAACTACACCGCGACAGGGGCAAGTAGTTTCACCC. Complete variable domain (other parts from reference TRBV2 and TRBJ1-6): EPEVTQTPSHQVTQMGQEVILRCVPISNHLYFYWYRQILGQKVEFLVSFYNNEISEKSEIFDDQFSVERPDGSNFTLKIRSTKLEDSAMYFCASSKTTPRQGQVVSPLHFGNGTRLTVT.

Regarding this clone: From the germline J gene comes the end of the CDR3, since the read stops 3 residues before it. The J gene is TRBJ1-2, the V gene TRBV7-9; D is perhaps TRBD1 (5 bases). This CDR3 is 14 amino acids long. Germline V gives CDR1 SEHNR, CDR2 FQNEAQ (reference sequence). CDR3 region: CASSLARGRGDYTF. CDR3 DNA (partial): TGTGCCAGCAGCTTAGCGAGGGGCCGCGGCGAC.

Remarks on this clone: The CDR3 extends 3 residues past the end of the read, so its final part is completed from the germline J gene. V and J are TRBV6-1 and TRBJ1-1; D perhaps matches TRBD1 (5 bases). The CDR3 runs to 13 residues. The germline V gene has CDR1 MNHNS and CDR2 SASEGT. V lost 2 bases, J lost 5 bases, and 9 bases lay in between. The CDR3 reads CASSERGWTEAFF. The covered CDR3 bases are TGTGCCAGCAGTGAAAGGGGATGGACTGAA.

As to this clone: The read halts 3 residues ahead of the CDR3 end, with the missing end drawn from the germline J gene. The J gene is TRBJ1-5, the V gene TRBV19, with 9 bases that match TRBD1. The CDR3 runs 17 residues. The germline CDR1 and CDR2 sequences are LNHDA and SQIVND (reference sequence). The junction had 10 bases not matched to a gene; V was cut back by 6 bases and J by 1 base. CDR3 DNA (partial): TGTGCCAGTAGATTAGTGGACAGGGGTATCAGCAATCAGCCC. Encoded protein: CASRLVDRGISNQP. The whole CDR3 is CASRLVDRGISNQPQHF.

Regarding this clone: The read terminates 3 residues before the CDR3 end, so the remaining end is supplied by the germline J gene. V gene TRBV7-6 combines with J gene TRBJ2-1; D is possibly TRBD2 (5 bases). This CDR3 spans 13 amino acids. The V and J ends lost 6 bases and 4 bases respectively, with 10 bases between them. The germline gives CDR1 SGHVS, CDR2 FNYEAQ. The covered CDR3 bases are TGTGCCAGCAGTTTGAGGACTTACAATGAG. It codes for CASSLRTYNE. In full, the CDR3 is CASSLRTYNEQFF.

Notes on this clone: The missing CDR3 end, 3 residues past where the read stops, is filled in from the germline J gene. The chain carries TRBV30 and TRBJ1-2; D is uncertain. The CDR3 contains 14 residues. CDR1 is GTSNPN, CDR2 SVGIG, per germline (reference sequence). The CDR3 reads CAWSGWREWNDYTF. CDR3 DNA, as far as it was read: TGTGCCTGGAGTGGGTGGCGGGAGTGGAATGAC.

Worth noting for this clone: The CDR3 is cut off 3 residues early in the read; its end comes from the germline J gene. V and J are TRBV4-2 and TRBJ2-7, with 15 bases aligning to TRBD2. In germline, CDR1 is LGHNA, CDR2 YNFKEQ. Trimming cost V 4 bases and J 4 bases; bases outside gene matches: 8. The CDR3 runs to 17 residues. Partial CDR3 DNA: TGTGCCAGCAGCCCCGGGACTAGCGGGGGGACAAAATACGAG. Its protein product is CASSPGTSGGTKYE. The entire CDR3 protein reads CASSPGTSGGTKYEQYF.

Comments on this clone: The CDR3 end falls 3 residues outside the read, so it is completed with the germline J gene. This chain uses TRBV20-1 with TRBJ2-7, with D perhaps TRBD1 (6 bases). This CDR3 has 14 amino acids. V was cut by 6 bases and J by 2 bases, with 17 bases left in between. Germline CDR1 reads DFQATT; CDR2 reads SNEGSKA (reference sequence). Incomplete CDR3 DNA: TGCAGTGCCAGGGGATTCCGCGGCGCCTACGAG. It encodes CSARGFRGAYE. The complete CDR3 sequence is CSARGFRGAYEQYF.